Here is one TCR beta chain with its context. No antigen is known for it. This specimen belongs to a study of cytomegalovirus exposure and HLA in healthy donors. The overall study: In an early release, HLA-typed donors contributed some 80 million unique TCR sequences. General study results and limits: A later analysis showed TCR association rates differing by HLA locus, peaking at DRB1 and lowest at HLA-C.

The PCR made use of 60 Vbeta and 13 Jbeta primers. Method: immunoSEQ multiplex PCR; TCRdb's copy keeps in-frame clones and lacks some. The sample has about 190,000 clones, over 70% seen once; the top ten hold approximately 1.3%. Donors were ostensibly healthy at sampling, although undocumented immune exposures were probable. Germline assignment: CDR1 KGHSY and CDR2 FQNENV. The CDR3 covers 14 residues. The trim removed 4 bases at V and 4 bases at J, leaving 4 bases unmatched. This sequence joins TRBV16 and TRBJ1-2; 9 bases line up with TRBD1. Specimen: PBMCs. The TCR sequence derives from a boy aged 2-15 years in good health and CMV-seronegative. The CDR3 DNA sequence: TGTGCCAGCAGCCTCGGGACAGGGTCCTATGGCTACACCTTC. Its protein product is CASSLGTGSYGYTF.